The next 10 T cell receptor beta chains were all read from a single sample in a study of spatial heterogeneity in lung cancer. TCRdb recomputed calls from the 5' RACE reads with MiXCR, one row per CDR3 protein. The sample contains 8,100 or so distinct CDR3 sequences, about 5% of which appear only once. Time point defined: sample taken at primary tumor resection. Frozen PBMC, nontumor lung or tumor provided whole RNA, which was sequenced unsorted. Sample: PBMCs, taken at surgery. These receptors originate from a male donor with early-stage non-small cell lung cancer.

This clonotype was detected many times. The chain has TRBV27 and TRBJ2-2; unclear D gene. This CDR3 has 14 residues. Trimming left V 0 bases short and J 1 base short, with 3 bases between. Looked up from germline, CDR1 is MNHEY and CDR2 is SMNVEV (reference sequence). CDR3 nucleotides: TGTGCCAGCAGTTTATCGGGGAACACCGGGGAGCTGTTTTTT. Amino acids: CASSLSGNTGELFF.

This clonotype was picked up many times. The genes are TRBV5-1 and TRBJ1-4; D might be TRBD1 (5 bases). V lost 1 base and J lost 8, with 15 bases in between. CDR1 is SGHRS, CDR2 YFSETQ, per germline. The CDR3 runs to 15 residues. DNA for the CDR3: TGCGCCAGCAGCTTGAGGGGAAATGTGGACGAAAAACTGTTTTTT. It codes for CASSLRGNVDEKLFF.

This clonotype was observed at least ten times. The rearrangement links TRBV15 to TRBJ1-2; 8 bases align to TRBD1. V was clipped by 7 bases and J by 5 bases; unmatched bases: 6. Germline V gene sequence: CDR1 LNHNV, CDR2 YYDKDF (reference sequence). The CDR3 totals 13 residues. The CDR3 protein is CATTDREEYGYTF. The DNA of the CDR3 is TGTGCCACCACGGACAGGGAGGAATATGGCTACACCTTC.

This clonotype was detected many times. The gene calls are TRBV7-8 and TRBJ2-5; 13 bases are shared with TRBD2. With 5 bases clipped from V and 1 base from J, the junction kept 4 bases outside the gene matches. This CDR3 spans 16 amino acids. Germline V gives CDR1 SGHVS, CDR2 FQNEAQ. CDR3: CASSRGLAGAQETQYF. In DNA, the CDR3 is TGTGCCAGCAGCAGAGGACTAGCGGGGGCCCAAGAGACCCAGTACTTC.

J is TRBJ2-1 and V is TRBV5-6; the D gene could be TRBD1 or TRBD2 (6 bases each). CDR1 SGHDT and CDR2 YYEEEE come from the germline V gene. This CDR3 region has 15 residues. V lost 2 bases, J lost 6 bases, and 15 bases lay in between. DNA of the CDR3: TGTGCCAGCAGCTTCGGGGGCCTAAGGGGCAATGAGCAGTTCTTC. Its translation is CASSFGGLRGNEQFF.

This chain connects TRBV6-2 or TRBV6-3 to TRBJ2-7; 10 bases map to TRBD2. This CDR3 is 15 amino acids long. After removal of 6 bases from V and 4 bases from J, the junction contained 9 bases not matched to a gene. The germline gives CDR1 MNHEY, CDR2 SVGEGT. The CDR3 is CASRYRLAGDYEQYF. CDR3 sequence (DNA): TGTGCCAGCAGATACCGTCTAGCGGGGGATTACGAGCAGTACTTC.

This clonotype is categorized as medium-sized. This chain joins TRBV27 and TRBJ2-1; TRBD2 aligns across 7 bases. The CDR3 loop spans 16 amino acids. The J segment lost 3 bases and the V segment lost 9 bases, leaving 14 bases of the junction unmatched. Germline lookup yields CDR1 MNHEY and CDR2 SMNVEV (reference sequence). CDR3 in amino acids: CASHGLPGTNYNEQFF. CDR3 in DNA: TGTGCCAGTCACGGGTTACCCGGGACTAACTACAATGAGCAGTTCTTC.

This clonotype was detected ten times or more. The V gene is TRBV20-1, the J gene TRBJ1-5; no reliable D call. V lost 7 bases to trimming and J lost 0 bases, with 10 bases between them. The germline V gene encodes CDR1 DFQATT and CDR2 SNEGSKA (reference sequence). The CDR3 totals 13 residues. The CDR3 region has the DNA TGCAGTGTTCAGGAGGCTAGCAATCAGCCCCAGCATTTT. This gives the protein CSVQEASNQPQHF.

The sample holds many counts of this clonotype. This chain joins TRBV27 and TRBJ1-4; 9 bases line up with TRBD1. Germline CDR1 MNHEY, CDR2 SMNVEV (reference sequence). Trimming cost V 3 bases and J 8 bases; bases outside gene matches: 10. This CDR3 spans 16 amino acids. The CDR3 sequence is CASSFGQGQRKEKLFF. The DNA of the CDR3 is TGTGCCAGCAGTTTCGGACAGGGGCAGAGGAAGGAAAAACTGTTTTTT.

In its sample, this clonotype is medium-sized. This chain links TRBV12-3 or TRBV12-4 with TRBJ1-1; D not certain. Trimming cost V 5 bases and J 5 bases, with 15 bases left between them. This CDR3 has 14 residues. CDR3 region: CASSTPLRRTEAFF. CDR3 coding DNA: TGTGCCAGCAGTACCCCCTTGCGGAGGACTGAAGCTTTCTTT.